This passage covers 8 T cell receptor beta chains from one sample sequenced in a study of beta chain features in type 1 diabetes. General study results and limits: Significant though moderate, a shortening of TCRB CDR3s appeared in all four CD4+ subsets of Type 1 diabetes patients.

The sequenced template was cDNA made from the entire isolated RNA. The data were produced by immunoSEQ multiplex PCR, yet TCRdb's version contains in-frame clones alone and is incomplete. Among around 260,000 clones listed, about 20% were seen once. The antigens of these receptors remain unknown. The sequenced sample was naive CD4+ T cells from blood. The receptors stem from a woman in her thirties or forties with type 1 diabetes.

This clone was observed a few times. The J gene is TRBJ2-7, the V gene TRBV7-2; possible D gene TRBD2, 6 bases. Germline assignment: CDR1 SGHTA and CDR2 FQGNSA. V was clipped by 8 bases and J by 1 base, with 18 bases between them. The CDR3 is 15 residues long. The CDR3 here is CASSRANGGSYEQYF. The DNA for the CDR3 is TGTGCCAGCTCGCGGGCGAATGGAGGGTCCTACGAGCAGTACTTC. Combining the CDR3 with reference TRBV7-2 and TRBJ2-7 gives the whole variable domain GAGVSQSPSNKVTEKGKDVELRCDPISGHTALYWYRQSLGQGLEFLIYFQGNSAPDKSGLPSDRFSAERTGGSVSTLTIQRTQQEDSAVYLCASSRANGGSYEQYFGPGTRLTVT.

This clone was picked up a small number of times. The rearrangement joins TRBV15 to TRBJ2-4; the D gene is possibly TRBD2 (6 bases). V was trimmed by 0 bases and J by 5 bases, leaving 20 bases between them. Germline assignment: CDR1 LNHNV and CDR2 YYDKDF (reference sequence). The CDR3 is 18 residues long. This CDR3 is CATSRDPPVWGVQNIQYF. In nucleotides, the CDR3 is TGTGCCACCAGCAGAGATCCGCCCGTGTGGGGGGTCCAAAACATTCAGTACTTC.

The DNA for the CDR3 is TGTGCCAGCAGGGTAGCGGTCTTTCAAGAGACCCAGTACTTC. Amino acids: CASRVAVFQETQYF. J is TRBJ2-5 and V is TRBV5-5; a weak D match, TRBD2 (6 bases). This CDR3 region has 14 residues. From germline, CDR1 is SGHKS and CDR2 YYEKEE (reference sequence). Deletions cut 5 bases from V and 2 bases from J, with 13 bases between.

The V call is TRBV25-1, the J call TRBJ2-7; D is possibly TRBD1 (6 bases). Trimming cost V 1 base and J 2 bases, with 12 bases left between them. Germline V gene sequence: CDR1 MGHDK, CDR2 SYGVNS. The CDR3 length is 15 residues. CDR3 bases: TGTGCCAGCAGTGAATCCTGGACAGCCACCTACGAGCAGTACTTC. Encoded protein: CASSESWTATYEQYF.

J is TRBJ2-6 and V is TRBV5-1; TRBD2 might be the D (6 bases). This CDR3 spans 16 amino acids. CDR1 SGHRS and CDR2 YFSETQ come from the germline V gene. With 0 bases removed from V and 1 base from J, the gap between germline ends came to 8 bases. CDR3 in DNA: TGCGCCAGCAGCTTGGCGGCGGGGTCTGGGGCCAACGTCCTGACTTTC. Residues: CASSLAAGSGANVLTF.

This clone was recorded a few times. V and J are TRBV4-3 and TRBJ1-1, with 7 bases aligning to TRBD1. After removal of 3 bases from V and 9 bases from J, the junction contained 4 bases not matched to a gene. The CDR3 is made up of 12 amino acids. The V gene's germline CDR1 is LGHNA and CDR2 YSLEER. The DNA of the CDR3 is TGCGCCAGCAGCCAGTCGACAGGGCAAGCTTTCTTT. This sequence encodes CASSQSTGQAFF.

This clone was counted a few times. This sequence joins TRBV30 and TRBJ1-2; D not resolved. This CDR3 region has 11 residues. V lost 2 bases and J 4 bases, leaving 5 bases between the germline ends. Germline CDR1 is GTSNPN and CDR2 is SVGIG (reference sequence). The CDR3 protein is CAWSPVYGYTF. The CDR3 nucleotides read TGTGCCTGGAGTCCAGTCTATGGCTACACCTTC.

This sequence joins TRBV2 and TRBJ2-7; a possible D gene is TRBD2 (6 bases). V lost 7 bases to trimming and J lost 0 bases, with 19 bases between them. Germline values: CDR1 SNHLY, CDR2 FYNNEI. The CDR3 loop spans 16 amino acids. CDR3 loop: CASTPKRAGLSYEQYF. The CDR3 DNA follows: TGTGCCAGCACCCCCAAGCGGGCGGGTCTCTCCTACGAGCAGTACTTC.